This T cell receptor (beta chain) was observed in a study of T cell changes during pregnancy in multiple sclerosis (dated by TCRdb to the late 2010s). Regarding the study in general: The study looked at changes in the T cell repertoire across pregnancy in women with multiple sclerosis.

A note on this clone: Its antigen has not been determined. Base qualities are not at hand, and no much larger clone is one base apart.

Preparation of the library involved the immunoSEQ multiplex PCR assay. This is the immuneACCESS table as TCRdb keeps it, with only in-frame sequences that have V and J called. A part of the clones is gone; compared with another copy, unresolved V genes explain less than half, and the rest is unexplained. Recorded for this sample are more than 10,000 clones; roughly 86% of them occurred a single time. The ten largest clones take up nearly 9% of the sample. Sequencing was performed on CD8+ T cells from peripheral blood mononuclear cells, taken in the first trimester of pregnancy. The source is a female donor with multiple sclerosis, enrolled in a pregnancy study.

DNA sequence: TGTGCCAGCAGGGGGACAGGCAATAACTATGGCTACACCTTC. Translated, it gives CASRGTGNNYGYTF. Recombination linked TRBV7-2 to TRBJ1-2; 8 middle bases align to TRBD1. Spanning cysteine to phenylalanine, the CDR3 consists of 14 amino acids. Just CDR3 DNA is preserved here, 42 bases in frame from base 1. V has 6 bases trimmed and J has 1 base trimmed; junction bases matching no gene number 4. The germline V gene yields SGHTA for CDR1 and FQGNSA for CDR2.